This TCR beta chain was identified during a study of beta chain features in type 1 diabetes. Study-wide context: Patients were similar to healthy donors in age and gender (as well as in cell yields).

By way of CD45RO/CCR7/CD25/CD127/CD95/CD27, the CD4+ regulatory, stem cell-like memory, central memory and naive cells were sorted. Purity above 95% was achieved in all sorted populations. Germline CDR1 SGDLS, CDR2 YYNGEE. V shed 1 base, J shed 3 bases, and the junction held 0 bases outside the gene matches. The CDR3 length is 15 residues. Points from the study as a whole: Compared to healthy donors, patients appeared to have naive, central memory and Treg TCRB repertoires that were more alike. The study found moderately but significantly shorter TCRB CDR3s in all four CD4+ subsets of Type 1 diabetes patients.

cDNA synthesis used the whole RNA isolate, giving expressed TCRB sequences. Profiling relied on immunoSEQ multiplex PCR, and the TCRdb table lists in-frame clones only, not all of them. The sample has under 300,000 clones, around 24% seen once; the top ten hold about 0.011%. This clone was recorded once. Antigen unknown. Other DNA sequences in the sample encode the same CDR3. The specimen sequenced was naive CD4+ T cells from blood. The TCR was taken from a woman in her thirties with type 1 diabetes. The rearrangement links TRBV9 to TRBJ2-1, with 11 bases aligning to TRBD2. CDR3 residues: CASSVTSGSYNEQFF. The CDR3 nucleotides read TGTGCCAGCAGCGTAACTAGCGGGAGCTACAATGAGCAGTTCTTC.